This T cell receptor beta chain stems from a study of T cell responses to AZD1222 COVID-19 vaccine. Study context: Second-dose schedules of about 4 or about 12 weeks were combined.

Regarding this clone: Antigen unknown. In the same sample, other DNA sequences code for this CDR3.

Some clones are missing from TCRdb's copy, which holds only in-frame ones; the method was immunoSEQ multiplex PCR. The table lists 170,000 or so clones, 90% of them singletons, with about 1.4% in the top ten. CDR1 is SGHTA and CDR2 is FQGNSA in the germline V gene. Deletions cut 2 bases from V and 3 bases from J, with 5 bases between. The CDR3 consists of 13 residues. Study outcomes and limitations: Sampled repertoires all dated from after the peak T cell response.

The chain joins TRBV7-2 to TRBJ1-3; D unresolved. The source is an adult in good health. The sequencing used peripheral blood, collected on day 0 of AZD1222 vaccination. The chain's CDR3 is CASSLSGGNTIYF. CDR3 sequence (DNA): TGTGCCAGCAGCTTAAGCGGTGGAAACACCATATATTTT.